Shown below are 7 T cell receptor beta chains from a single sample sequenced in a study of identical twins. In TCRdb, the 5' RACE reads were re-called with MiXCR into one record per CDR3 protein. The table records about 280,000 distinct CDR3 sequences, around 8.8% of them present only once. The same sample was also studied in work on yellow fever vaccine responses in identical twins.

Material: memory (CD45RO+) T cells sorted from blood. The receptors here all came from a woman under 30 in good health.

This clonotype was seen repeatedly, ten times or more. The chain links TRBV5-1 to TRBJ2-1; 9 nucleotides match TRBD1. CDR1 and CDR2 from the germline V gene are SGHRS and YFSETQ. V trimming: 3 bases; J trimming: 8 bases; junction bases outside the gene matches: 9. The CDR3 is 15 residues long. As DNA, the CDR3 is TGCGCCAGCAGCTCAGGGACAGGGCTCAATGATGAGCAGTTCTTC. Amino acids: CASSSGTGLNDEQFF.

Remarks on this clonotype: One end of the junction does not line up with germline, which may come from a read error. The chain joins TRBV25-1 to TRBJ2-7; tentative D call: TRBD2 (5 bases). CDR3 length: 13 amino acids. The germline CDR1 and CDR2 sequences are MGHDK and SYGVNS. As DNA, the CDR3 is TGTACCAGCAGTGAAGAGGGAACCTACGAGCAGTACTTC. This codes for CTSSEEGTYEQYF.

The genes are TRBV10-3 and TRBJ2-3, with 7 nucleotides matching TRBD1. The trim removed 6 bases at V and 2 bases at J, leaving 5 bases unmatched. The CDR3 is 14 residues long. Germline CDR1 reads ENHRY; CDR2 reads SYGVKD. The CDR3 protein is CAIRTGTNTDTQYF. The CDR3 coding sequence is TGTGCCATCAGGACAGGGACGAACACAGATACGCAGTATTTT.

The chain couples TRBV18 to TRBJ1-1, with D perhaps matching TRBD1 (6 bases). The CDR3 is made up of 16 amino acids. Germline V gene lookup returns CDR1 KGHSH and CDR2 LQKENI. V lost 0 bases and J lost 4, with 15 bases in between. The CDR3 region has the DNA TGTGCCAGCTCACCACCCCTCGGGGGCGGAATCACTGAAGCTTTCTTT. This gives the protein CASSPPLGGGITEAFF.

This clonotype occurred a few times. The chain combines TRBV7-9 with TRBJ2-1, with D possibly being TRBD1 or TRBD2 (6 bases each). The V gene lost 5 bases and the J gene lost 6 bases, with 20 bases spanning the gap. CDR1 and CDR2 (germline): SEHNR, FQNEAQ (reference sequence). The CDR3 runs to 16 residues. The CDR3 region is CASSRSGGGSVNEQFF. DNA for the CDR3: TGTGCCAGCAGCCGCTCAGGAGGGGGGTCCGTCAATGAGCAGTTCTTC.

This clonotype occurred a few times. This sequence joins TRBV4-1 and TRBJ2-5, with D perhaps TRBD2 (6 bases). The CDR3 length is 13 residues. V lost 1 base, J lost 4 bases, and 7 bases lay in between. CDR1 is MGHRA and CDR2 is YSYEKL in the germline V gene. The DNA for the CDR3 is TGCGCCAGCAGCCAAGGGGGGGTAGAGACCCAGTACTTC. Translating gives CASSQGGVETQYF.

About this clonotype itself: A much larger clone differs by one base, so this may be a read error. This chain uses TRBV11-3 with TRBJ2-3, with 9 bases matching TRBD1. There are 14 residues in the CDR3. Trimming took 9 bases from V and 4 from J; bases not matched to a gene: 8. Germline assignment: CDR1 SGHNT and CDR2 YENEEA. CDR3 loop: CASIRDRVSDTQYF. In DNA, the CDR3 is TGTGCCAGTATCCGGGACAGGGTGTCAGATACGCAGTATTTT.